This TCR beta chain was identified in a study of T-cell reconstitution after alpha-beta-depleted transplantation in children. This clonotype was counted ten times or more. The TCRbeta library incorporated unique molecular identifiers. In TCRdb, the PCR reads were re-called with MiXCR into one record per CDR3 protein. The sample contains some 200,000 distinct CDR3 sequences, approximately 9.7% of which appear only once. The CDR3 has 13 amino acids. Trimming removed 11 bases at V and 9 bases at J, with 20 bases between. CDR1 and CDR2 (germline): MNHEY, SVGEGT. The receptor's source is a human donor who donated a stem cell graft to a child with SCID. V and J are TRBV6-2 or TRBV6-3 and TRBJ2-1; the D gene is possibly TRBD2 (7 bases). This sample comprised PBMCs from the stem cell graft donor, obtained from the stem cell graft. CDR3: CAVGGARIGEQFF. In nucleotides, the CDR3 is TGTGCCGTGGGGGGGGCCAGAATCGGTGAGCAGTTCTTC.